Below are 6 T cell receptor beta chains sequenced from a single sample in a study of cytomegalovirus exposure and HLA in healthy donors. The PCR was carried out with 60 Vbeta primers and 13 Jbeta primers. The data were produced by immunoSEQ multiplex PCR, yet TCRdb's version contains in-frame clones alone and is incomplete. This sample has 72,000 or so clones, with 70% to 80% found just once. The sample comprised PBMCs. These receptors all come from a man aged 18 to 29 in good health and CMV-seropositive.

The CDR3 loop reads CSVESTYETQYF. CDR3 bases: TGCAGCGTTGAATCTACGTATGAGACCCAGTACTTC. This chain links TRBV29-1 with TRBJ2-5, with D unresolved. Germline values: CDR1 SQVTM, CDR2 ANQGSEA. The CDR3 sequence is 12 residues long. V lost 2 bases and J lost 5, with 9 bases in between.

V gene TRBV19 combines with J gene TRBJ2-3, with D tentatively TRBD1 (5 bases). This CDR3 contains 14 residues. In germline, CDR1 is LNHDA, CDR2 SQIVND (reference sequence). V was cut by 6 bases and J by 2 bases, with 12 bases left in between. Here the CDR3 reads CASSPDRNTDTQYF. The CDR3 DNA is TGTGCCAGTAGCCCTGACAGAAACACAGATACGCAGTATTTT.

In this sample, this clone turned up once. The rearrangement uses TRBV4-1 and TRBJ1-2, with D unresolved. Germline-derived CDR1 and CDR2 are MGHRA and YSYEKL. Trimming shortened V by 4 bases and J by 4 bases, and 13 bases separated the two germline ends. The CDR3 contains 14 residues. CDR3 DNA sequence: TGCGCCAGCAGCCCCCAGGTAGCGAGCTATGGCTACACCTTC. As protein: CASSPQVASYGYTF.

Written as DNA, the CDR3 is TGTGCCTGGAGCCCCGGACTAGCGGGGGCCCAGGAGACCCAGTACTTC. This encodes CAWSPGLAGAQETQYF. The chain is built from TRBV30 and TRBJ2-5; 13 bases match TRBD2. With V trimmed by 3 bases and J by 5 bases, 9 bases remained unmatched. CDR3 length: 16 amino acids. Germline V gene lookup returns CDR1 GTSNPN and CDR2 SVGIG (reference sequence).

The genes are TRBV6-1 and TRBJ1-4, with D unclear. CDR3 size: 15 residues. Trimming removed 2 bases from V and 1 base from J, with 8 bases in between. Germline CDR1 is MNHNS and CDR2 is SASEGT. The CDR3 reads CASSEQLVTNEKLFF. The CDR3 bases are TGTGCCAGCAGTGAACAACTGGTAACTAATGAAAAACTGTTTTTT.

The chain has TRBV25-1 and TRBJ2-5, with 11 positions matching TRBD2. Germline CDR1 MGHDK, CDR2 SYGVNS. The CDR3 consists of 15 residues. V lost 8 bases, J lost 3 bases, and 8 bases stayed unmatched. The chain's CDR3 is CASGGVAGGEETQYF. In DNA form, the CDR3 reads TGTGCCAGCGGCGGGGTAGCGGGGGGGGAAGAGACCCAGTACTTC. The whole variable domain, remainder taken from reference TRBV25-1 and TRBJ2-5, is EADIYQTPRYLVIGTGKKITLECSQTMGHDKMYWYQQDPGMELHLIHYSYGVNSTEKGDLSSESTVSRIRTEHFPLTLESARPSHTSQYLCASGGVAGGEETQYFGPGTRLLVL.